The 5 T cell receptor beta chains given below trace back to one sample, sequenced in a study of T-cell reconstitution after alpha-beta-depleted transplantation in children. TCRbeta library construction was performed incorporating unique molecular identifiers. TCRdb independently ran MiXCR on the PCR reads; one entry per CDR3 protein. The sample records about 610,000 distinct CDR3 sequences, over 9.5% being singletons. The sequencing used PBMCs from the stem cell graft donor, collected from the stem cell graft. The receptors were gathered from a human donor who donated a stem cell graft to a child with acute myeloid leukemia.

This chain connects TRBV7-8 to TRBJ1-1; D unclear. Germline V CDR1 and CDR2: SGHVS, FQNEAQ. Trimming removed 5 bases from V and 1 base from J, with 11 bases in between. The CDR3 has 14 residues. CDR3 sequence: CASSPRASNTEAFF. CDR3 in DNA: TGTGCCAGCAGCCCCCGGGCTTCGAACACTGAAGCTTTCTTT.

The chain couples TRBV21-1 to TRBJ1-5; the DNA was not compared with TRBD1, the D call given in the table. TRBV21-1 has pseudogene status. The CDR3 sequence is 16 residues long. The CDR3 protein is CASSEGGVDLNQPQHF. CDR3 DNA: TGTGCCAGCAGCGAAGGGGGGGTGGATCTCAATCAGCCCCAGCATTTT.

This clonotype occurred many times. The chain links TRBV3-1 to TRBJ2-1; TRBD1 matches 8 bases. Per germline, CDR1 LGHDT and CDR2 YNNKEL (reference sequence). Trimming cost V 1 base and J 6 bases; bases outside gene matches: 5. The CDR3 totals 15 residues. CDR3 DNA sequence: TGTGCCAGCAGCCAAGCTCAGGACAGGGTCAATGAGCAGTTCTTC. Its translation is CASSQAQDRVNEQFF.

The CDR3 DNA follows: TGTGCCAGCAGTAGCGGGACTAGCTCCGCCGGGGAGCTGTTTTTT. Translation: CASSSGTSSAGELFF. The V gene is TRBV6-4, the J gene TRBJ2-2, with 9 nucleotides matching TRBD2. Germline CDR1 and CDR2: MRHNA and SNTAGT. V lost 5 bases to trimming and J lost 6 bases; unmatched junction nucleotides: 7. The CDR3 loop spans 15 amino acids.

This clonotype was recorded a few times. The gene calls are TRBV12-3 or TRBV12-4 and TRBJ1-2, with 7 bases fitting TRBD1. With V trimmed by 7 bases and J by 8 bases, 10 bases remained unmatched. The CDR3 length is 13 residues. The CDR3 DNA reads as TGTGCCAGCACCATAAATACAGGGGAAGGCTACACCTTC. Amino acid sequence: CASTINTGEGYTF.